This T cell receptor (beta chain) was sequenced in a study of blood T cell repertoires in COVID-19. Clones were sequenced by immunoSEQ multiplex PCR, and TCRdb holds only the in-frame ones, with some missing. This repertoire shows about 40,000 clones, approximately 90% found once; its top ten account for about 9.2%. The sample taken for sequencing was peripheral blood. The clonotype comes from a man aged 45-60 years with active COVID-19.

In DNA form, the CDR3 reads TGTGCCAGCAGTTTAGGGACTGCTAGCGGCTCCTACGAGCAGTACTTC. It yields the protein CASSLGTASGSYEQYF. The chain has TRBV28 and TRBJ2-7, with 7 bases that match TRBD2. Germline V gene lookup returns CDR1 MDHEN and CDR2 SYDVKM. The CDR3 totals 16 residues. V shed 2 bases and J 0 bases; nucleotides not matched to a gene: 7.